Listed here are 27 T cell receptor beta chains from one sample, sequenced in a study of blood T cell repertoires in COVID-19. Profiling relied on immunoSEQ multiplex PCR, and the TCRdb table lists in-frame clones only, not all of them. The sample shows 200,000 to 250,000 clones, about 87% of them seen only once. The material sequenced was PBMCs or T cells enriched from blood (not recorded which). These receptors all stem from a man in his fifties or sixties who had been exposed to COVID-19.

This clone has a handful of counts. The chain uses TRBV6-5 and TRBJ1-1; no clear D. In germline, CDR1 is MNHEY, CDR2 SVGAGI. The CDR3 covers 13 residues. V was clipped by 4 bases and J by 1 base, with 7 bases between them. This CDR3 is CASSSGRNTEAFF. The CDR3 bases are TGTGCCAGCAGTTCAGGCAGGAACACTGAAGCTTTCTTT.

The CDR3 is CASSLASSGTGVEKLFF. The CDR3 DNA reads TGCGCCAGCAGCTTGGCGTCGTCGGGGACAGGGGTTGAAAAACTGTTTTTT. The chain carries TRBV5-1 and TRBJ1-4; 10 positions match TRBD1. Trimming at V came to 0 bases and at J to 7 bases, leaving 9 bases not matched to a gene. The CDR3 extends over 17 amino acids. Germline V lookup: CDR1 SGHRS, CDR2 YFSETQ.

V and J are TRBV28 and TRBJ1-5; 7 bases are a match to TRBD1. V lost 6 bases, J lost 2 bases, and 13 bases stayed unmatched. This CDR3 has 17 residues. Germline V CDR1 and CDR2: MDHEN, SYDVKM. The CDR3, as DNA: TGTGCCAGCAGCCCAATTCAGGGGGTAGTAGGCAATCAGCCCCAGCATTTT. The encoded protein is CASSPIQGVVGNQPQHF.

The chain links TRBV4-1 to TRBJ1-1; the D gene is possibly TRBD1 (5 bases). The germline CDR1 and CDR2 sequences are MGHRA and YSYEKL. Trimming pared 2 bases from V and 1 base from J, leaving 8 bases between. This CDR3 comprises 14 residues. Here the CDR3 reads CASSQRGTNTEAFF. As DNA, the CDR3 is TGCGCCAGCAGCCAACGGGGGACGAACACTGAAGCTTTCTTT.

The rearrangement joins TRBV7-9 to TRBJ2-1; 10 nucleotides match TRBD2. CDR1 is SEHNR and CDR2 is FQNEAQ in the germline V gene (reference sequence). This CDR3 region has 15 residues. With V trimmed by 3 bases and J by 3 bases, 2 bases remained unmatched. CDR3 loop: CASSLGLAYYNEQFF. In DNA, the CDR3 is TGTGCCAGCAGCTTGGGACTAGCGTACTACAATGAGCAGTTCTTC.

The J gene is TRBJ1-3, the V gene TRBV6-5, with 7 bases fitting TRBD1. The CDR3 length is 16 residues. Looked up from germline, CDR1 is MNHEY and CDR2 is SVGAGI. Trimming cost V 2 bases and J 3 bases; bases outside gene matches: 7. DNA for the CDR3: TGTGCCAGCAGTTACCCCCAGGGGGTTGTTGGAAACACCATATATTTT. Its translation is CASSYPQGVVGNTIYF.

V is TRBV11-2 and J is TRBJ1-3, with D unresolved. V was clipped by 3 bases and J by 1 base, with 4 bases between them. The CDR3 has 13 amino acids. Germline CDR1 and CDR2: SGHAT and FQNNGV. The CDR3 is CASSFPSGNTIYF. The CDR3 DNA reads TGTGCCAGCAGCTTTCCTTCTGGAAACACCATATATTTT. Combining the CDR3 with reference TRBV11-2 and TRBJ1-3 gives the whole variable domain EAGVAQSPRYKIIEKRQSVAFWCNPISGHATLYWYQQILGQGPKLLIQFQNNGVVDDSQLPKDRFSAERLKGVDSTLKIQPAKLEDSAVYLCASSFPSGNTIYFGEGSWLTVV.

The chain recombines TRBV5-4 with TRBJ2-3; 7 bases are a match to TRBD1. With V trimmed by 3 bases and J by 6 bases, 4 bases remained unmatched. The CDR3 runs to 13 residues. Germline V gives CDR1 SGHNT, CDR2 YYREEE (reference sequence). The CDR3 sequence: CASSSPGQDTQYF. The CDR3 nucleotides are TGTGCCAGCAGCTCCCCGGGACAGGATACGCAGTATTTT.

The rearrangement joins TRBV11-2 to TRBJ2-5, with D tentatively TRBD2 (6 bases). Trimming removed 1 base from V and 5 bases from J, with 11 bases in between. CDR3 length equals 14 residues. Germline V gene sequence: CDR1 SGHAT, CDR2 FQNNGV. This chain's CDR3 is CASSLVVAGETQYF. CDR3 in DNA: TGTGCCAGCAGCTTAGTAGTTGCGGGGGAGACCCAGTACTTC.

V and J are TRBV28 and TRBJ1-4, with D possibly TRBD1 on 5 matching bases. Germline V gene data show CDR1 as MDHEN and CDR2 as SYDVKM. This CDR3 comprises 16 residues. V was cut by 5 bases and J by 3 bases, with 16 bases left in between. The CDR3 spells CASSRSGTGPNEKLFF. CDR3 nucleotides: TGTGCCAGCAGTCGATCAGGGACTGGGCCTAATGAAAAACTGTTTTTT.

In the case of this clone: Additional DNA sequences in this sample encode the identical CDR3. The chain has TRBV5-6 and TRBJ1-2, with D possibly being TRBD1 (5 bases). The CDR3 sequence is 13 residues long. The V gene lost 0 bases and the J gene lost 2 bases, with 5 bases spanning the gap. The germline CDR1 and CDR2 sequences are SGHDT and YYEEEE. This chain's CDR3 is CASSLGQNYGYTF. The CDR3 DNA is TGTGCCAGCAGCTTGGGACAGAACTATGGCTACACCTTC.

This clone showed up just once. V is TRBV5-1 and J is TRBJ1-4; D unresolved. In germline, CDR1 is SGHRS, CDR2 YFSETQ. The CDR3 sequence is 13 residues long. V lost 0 bases to trimming and J lost 8 bases, with 8 bases between them. CDR3: CASSLDIEEKLFF. The DNA for the CDR3 is TGCGCCAGCAGCTTGGACATCGAAGAAAAACTGTTTTTT.

The chain employs TRBV28 and TRBJ1-1; a possible D gene is TRBD1 (6 bases). V dropped 8 bases and J dropped 5 bases, with 15 bases sitting between them. This CDR3 region has 13 residues. Germline CDR1 reads MDHEN; CDR2 reads SYDVKM. The CDR3 DNA reads as TGTGCCAGCGTACGACAGGAAGGAACTGAAGCTTTCTTT. This sequence encodes CASVRQEGTEAFF.

J is TRBJ2-1 and V is TRBV5-4; 7 bases are a match to TRBD2. After removal of 0 bases from V and 0 bases from J, the junction contained 3 bases not matched to a gene. Germline V CDR1 and CDR2: SGHNT, YYREEE (reference sequence). The CDR3 spans 16 residues. The CDR3 DNA reads as TGTGCCAGCAGCTTGGTAGGGACTACCTCCTACAATGAGCAGTTCTTC. Residues: CASSLVGTTSYNEQFF.

V is TRBV11-1 and J is TRBJ1-6; D gene unclear. CDR1 and CDR2 from the germline V gene are SGHAT and FQDESV (reference sequence). V was cut by 2 bases and J by 10 bases, with 12 bases left in between. CDR3 length equals 14 residues. The CDR3 spells CASSLIQRESPLHF. CDR3 DNA: TGTGCCAGCAGCTTAATACAGAGAGAATCACCCCTCCACTTT.

This chain joins TRBV10-2 and TRBJ2-1, with 7 bases fitting TRBD2. After removal of 2 bases from V and 2 bases from J, the junction contained 3 bases not matched to a gene. The CDR3 is made up of 15 amino acids. Germline CDR1 is WSHSY and CDR2 is SAAADI. The CDR3 region has the DNA TGCGCCAGCAGTGAGAAGAGCGGGACCTACAATGAGCAGTTCTTC. This gives the protein CASSEKSGTYNEQFF.

The V call is TRBV7-2, the J call TRBJ1-2, with D possibly matching TRBD1 (6 bases). The ends were cut back, 1 base at V and 1 base at J, with 7 bases in the middle. CDR3 length: 14 residues. Per germline, CDR1 SGHTA and CDR2 FQGNSA. CDR3 in DNA: TGTGCCAGCAGCTTAGGGACAGTTAACTATGGCTACACCTTC. It specifies CASSLGTVNYGYTF.

This sequence joins TRBV28 and TRBJ2-7; no firm D call. Trimming stripped 7 bases from V and 6 bases from J, with 10 bases between. From germline, CDR1 is MDHEN and CDR2 SYDVKM. The CDR3 contains 11 residues. This CDR3 reads CASNFRGEQYF. CDR3 sequence (DNA): TGTGCCAGCAATTTCCGCGGCGAGCAGTACTTC. Supplemented by reference TRBV28 and TRBJ2-7, the full variable domain reads DVKVTQSSRYLVKRTGEKVFLECVQDMDHENMFWYRQDPGLGLRLIYFSYDVKMKEKGDIPEGYSVSREKKERFSLILESASTNQTSMYLCASNFRGEQYFGPGTRLTVT.

This chain links TRBV21-1 with TRBJ1-1; the table names TRBD1, a call not compared with the DNA. TRBV21-1 represents a pseudogene. The CDR3 consists of 14 residues. The CDR3 protein is CARRDRGFNTEAFF. DNA for the CDR3: TGTGCCAGACGGGACAGGGGATTTAACACTGAAGCTTTCTTT.

CDR3 nucleotides: TGTGCCAGCAGCTCGATTAGACAGGGGGCCGGAACCGGGGAGCTGTTTTTT. As protein: CASSSIRQGAGTGELFF. The rearrangement joins TRBV5-5 to TRBJ2-2, with 10 bases that match TRBD1. The CDR3 loop spans 17 amino acids. Germline loops: CDR1 SGHKS, CDR2 YYEKEE (reference sequence). V was clipped by 3 bases and J by 5 bases; unmatched bases: 10.

The rearrangement uses TRBV5-4 and TRBJ1-3; 7 nucleotides line up with TRBD1. Germline V gene lookup returns CDR1 SGHNT and CDR2 YYREEE (reference sequence). The CDR3 consists of 16 residues. J lost 4 bases, V lost 4 bases, and 11 bases had no gene match. CDR3 sequence (DNA): TGTGCCAGCAGCAATGCCAGGGGGAGTAAAGGAAACACCATATATTTT. Translating gives CASSNARGSKGNTIYF. Based on the CDR3 plus reference TRBV5-4 and TRBJ1-3, the full variable domain is ETGVTQSPTHLIKTRGQQVTLRCSSQSGHNTVSWYQQALGQGPQFIFQYYREEENGRGNFPPRFSGLQFPNYSSELNVNALELDDSALYLCASSNARGSKGNTIYFGEGSWLTVV.

The V and J genes are TRBV10-1 and TRBJ2-5; TRBD2 matches 8 bases. Germline CDR1 is WNHNN and CDR2 is SYGVQD (reference sequence). This CDR3 comprises 11 residues. The V gene end was trimmed by 6 bases and the J gene end by 7 bases; junction bases not matched to a gene: 1. The CDR3 here is CASSAGGTQYF. CDR3 DNA: TGCGCCAGCAGCGCGGGGGGGACCCAGTACTTC.

The chain is built from TRBV28 and TRBJ1-1, with TRBD1 matching 9 bases. Germline V gives CDR1 MDHEN, CDR2 SYDVKM. The V segment lost 5 bases and the J segment 0 bases; nucleotides outside the gene matches: 4. This CDR3 has 15 residues. The CDR3 sequence: CASSTGGIMNTEAFF. CDR3 nucleotide sequence: TGTGCCAGCAGTACAGGGGGCATCATGAACACTGAAGCTTTCTTT.

This rearrangement joins TRBV15 to TRBJ1-2; possible D gene TRBD1, 5 bases. The V gene's germline CDR1 is LNHNV and CDR2 YYDKDF (reference sequence). This CDR3 has 15 amino acids. V lost 6 bases, J lost 5 bases, and 19 bases lay in between. Here the CDR3 reads CATSPTWGRDYGYTF. CDR3 coding DNA: TGTGCCACCAGTCCTACGTGGGGCAGGGATTATGGCTACACCTTC.

This chain links TRBV27 with TRBJ2-7, with a weak D call TRBD2 (6 bases). CDR3 length equals 15 residues. The V and J ends lost 6 bases and 6 bases respectively, with 21 bases between them. Germline assignment: CDR1 MNHEY and CDR2 SMNVEV (reference sequence). The CDR3 bases are TGTGCCAGCAGCCCCCGGGCCCGGAGGGTACTCGAGCAGTACGTC. Translation gives CASSPRARRVLEQYV.

The chain is built from TRBV6-5 and TRBJ1-1; 8 bases map to TRBD1. CDR3 length: 13 residues. Germline V lookup: CDR1 MNHEY, CDR2 SVGAGI. V trimming: 7 bases; J trimming: 5 bases; junction bases outside the gene matches: 6. CDR3 sequence (DNA): TGTGCCAGCACCGGACAGGGAAGAACTGAAGCTTTCTTT. Protein product: CASTGQGRTEAFF.

J is TRBJ2-4 and V is TRBV4-2; TRBD2 might be the D (7 bases). The germline V gene encodes CDR1 LGHNA and CDR2 YNFKEQ. The CDR3 runs 16 residues. V was shortened by 1 base and J by 8 bases, with 18 bases between the two germline ends. CDR3 nucleotides: TGTGCCAGCAGCCAAGCCCCCGCGGGGGCGGAGGACATTCAGTACTTC. Its protein is CASSQAPAGAEDIQYF.